This TCR beta chain stems from a study of shared T cell receptors in the human thymus. The CDR3 totals 16 residues. Germline CDR1 and CDR2: MNHNY and SVGAGI (reference sequence). V dropped 5 bases and J dropped 5; count of bases not matched to a gene: 10. The data were produced by immunoSEQ multiplex PCR, yet TCRdb's version contains in-frame clones alone and is incomplete. Among about 380,000 clones listed, roughly 94% were seen once. The specimen sequenced was thymocytes. The chain has TRBV6-6 and TRBJ2-1; 9 nucleotides agree with TRBD2. This TCR came from a human donor. The CDR3 DNA sequence: TGTGCCAGCAGTCCTAAGCTAGCGGGAAGACACAATGAGCAGTTCTTC. It is translated as CASSPKLAGRHNEQFF.